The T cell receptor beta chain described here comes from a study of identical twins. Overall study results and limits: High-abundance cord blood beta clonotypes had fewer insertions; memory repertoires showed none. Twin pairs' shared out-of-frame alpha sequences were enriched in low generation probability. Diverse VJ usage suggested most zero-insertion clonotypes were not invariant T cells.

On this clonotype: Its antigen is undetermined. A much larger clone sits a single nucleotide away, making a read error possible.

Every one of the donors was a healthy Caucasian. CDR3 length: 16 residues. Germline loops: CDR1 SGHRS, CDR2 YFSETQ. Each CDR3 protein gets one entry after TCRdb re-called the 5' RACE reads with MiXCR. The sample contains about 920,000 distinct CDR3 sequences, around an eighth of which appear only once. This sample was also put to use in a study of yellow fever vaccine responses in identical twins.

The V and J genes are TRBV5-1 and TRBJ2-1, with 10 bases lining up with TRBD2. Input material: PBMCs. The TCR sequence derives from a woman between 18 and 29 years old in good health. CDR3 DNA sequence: TGCGCCAGCAGCTTGACTAGCGGGATTGCCTACAATGAGCTGTTCTTC. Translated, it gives CASSLTSGIAYNELFF.